What follows are 21 T cell receptor beta chains derived from one specimen sequenced in a study of blood T cell repertoires in COVID-19. Only in-frame clones appear in the TCRdb table, and some are missing; sequencing was by immunoSEQ multiplex PCR. The sample includes nearly 250,000 clones, approximately 89% seen only once; the top ten take around 1.6%. Source material: peripheral blood. These receptors were obtained from a woman between 55 and 75 years old who had recovered from COVID-19.

With regard to this clone: Other DNA sequences within the sample encode an identical CDR3. V usage is TRBV5-1 and J usage is TRBJ1-4; 8 bases are shared with TRBD1. This CDR3 contains 14 residues. Trimming cost V 0 bases and J 5 bases; bases outside gene matches: 0. Germline V gene lookup returns CDR1 SGHRS and CDR2 YFSETQ. The CDR3 region is CASSLGQGNEKLFF. CDR3 nucleotide sequence: TGCGCCAGCAGCTTGGGACAGGGGAATGAAAAACTGTTTTTT. Together with reference TRBV5-1 and TRBJ1-4, the CDR3 gives the full variable domain: KAGVTQTPRYLIKTRGQQVTLSCSPISGHRSVSWYQQTPGQGLQFLFEYFSETQRNKGNFPGRFSGRQFSNSRSEMNVSTLELGDSALYLCASSLGQGNEKLFFGSGTQLSVL.

This clone has more than one count but fewer than ten. The V call is TRBV29-1, the J call TRBJ1-1, with D tentatively TRBD1 (6 bases). The CDR3 consists of 14 residues. Trimming cost V 1 base and J 11 bases, with 20 bases left between them. CDR1 SQVTM and CDR2 ANQGSEA come from the germline V gene. In DNA form, the CDR3 reads TGCAGCGTTGAAGCGGCTCTCGCAGGGGAAGAGGCTTTCTTT. It yields the protein CSVEAALAGEEAFF. Combining the CDR3 with reference TRBV29-1 and TRBJ1-1 gives the whole variable domain SAVISQKPSRDICQRGTSLTIQCQVDSQVTMMFWYRQQPGQSLTLIATANQGSEATYESGFVIDKFPISRPNLTFSTLTVSNMSPEDSSIYLCSVEAALAGEEAFFGQGTRLTVV.

This clone was seen a single time. The chain carries TRBV3-1 (or the pseudogene TRBV3-2) and TRBJ2-7; 8 nucleotides line up with TRBD2. V lost 3 bases, J lost 3 bases, and 4 bases stayed unmatched. Looked up from germline, CDR1 is LGHDT and CDR2 is YNNKEL (reference sequence). The CDR3 has 14 amino acids. As DNA, the CDR3 is TGTGCCAGCAGCCAGGGACTAGGCATCTACGAGCAGTACTTC. Encoded protein: CASSQGLGIYEQYF.

The chain is built from TRBV6-5 and TRBJ2-2; perhaps TRBD1 as D (6 bases). CDR3 length equals 15 residues. Germline V CDR1 and CDR2: MNHEY, SVGAGI. V lost 0 bases and J 7 bases, leaving 12 bases between the germline ends. CDR3: CASSYSRGIGGELFF. The CDR3 DNA reads TGTGCCAGCAGTTACTCGAGGGGGATCGGCGGGGAGCTGTTTTTT.

This chain joins TRBV6-5 and TRBJ1-1; tentatively, D is TRBD1 (5 bases). V shed 7 bases and J shed 0 bases, with 15 bases lying between them. CDR3 length: 15 amino acids. Germline assignment: CDR1 MNHEY and CDR2 SVGAGI. CDR3 bases: TGTGCCAGCACCCATTCCGGGGGAATGAACACTGAAGCTTTCTTT. The encoded protein is CASTHSGGMNTEAFF.

The V and J genes are TRBV15 and TRBJ1-1; 9 bases map to TRBD1. After removal of 3 bases from V and 5 bases from J, the junction contained 1 base not matched to a gene. Germline CDR1 is LNHNV and CDR2 is YYDKDF (reference sequence). The CDR3 runs to 13 residues. The CDR3 DNA reads TGTGCCACCAGCAGGGACAGGGGAACTGAAGCTTTCTTT. Amino acid sequence: CATSRDRGTEAFF.

The J gene is TRBJ1-6, the V gene TRBV6-4, with 8 bases aligning to TRBD1. V lost 6 bases to trimming and J lost 9 bases; unmatched junction nucleotides: 10. The germline V gene encodes CDR1 MRHNA and CDR2 SNTAGT. The CDR3 extends over 15 amino acids. CDR3 sequence reads: CASSNRGDYGSPLHF. CDR3 sequence (DNA): TGTGCCAGCAGCAACAGGGGGGACTATGGTTCACCCCTCCACTTT.

This clone was counted between two and nine times. This rearrangement joins TRBV10-2 to TRBJ2-1; no clear D gene. This CDR3 is 11 amino acids long. V lost 7 bases and J 3 bases, leaving 4 bases between the germline ends. Per germline, CDR1 WSHSY and CDR2 SAAADI. CDR3 sequence (DNA): TGCGCCAGCAACATCTACAATGAGCAGTTCTTC. Its protein is CASNIYNEQFF.

The V gene is TRBV5-1, the J gene TRBJ2-1; D may be TRBD1 (5 bases). CDR3 length: 14 residues. Germline V gene sequence: CDR1 SGHRS, CDR2 YFSETQ. The V end was cut by 0 bases, the J end by 7 bases, with 11 bases between. In DNA, the CDR3 is TGCGCCAGCAGCTTGGGTGTCAGGGAAAATGAGCAGTTCTTC. Residues: CASSLGVRENEQFF.

The chain combines TRBV25-1 with TRBJ1-2; the match to TRBD1 covers 8 bases. J was trimmed by 5 bases and V by 4 bases; bases with no gene match: 12. The CDR3 contains 16 residues. CDR1 MGHDK and CDR2 SYGVNS come from the germline V gene. CDR3 nucleotides: TGTGCCAGCAGTGCCCGGGACAGGTTTAAAGGTTATGGCTACACCTTC. As protein: CASSARDRFKGYGYTF.

The CDR3 loop reads CASSSQQGAEAFF. The CDR3 nucleotides read TGTGCCAGCAGCTCCCAGCAAGGGGCGGAAGCTTTCTTT. The chain couples TRBV5-4 to TRBJ1-1, with a weak D call TRBD1 (5 bases). Germline V gene data show CDR1 as SGHNT and CDR2 as YYREEE (reference sequence). The V end was cut by 3 bases, the J end by 8 bases, with 14 bases between. This CDR3 spans 13 amino acids.

This rearrangement joins TRBV4-2 to TRBJ1-5; weak D call: TRBD1 (6 bases). Germline CDR1 is LGHNA and CDR2 is YNFKEQ. The CDR3 covers 15 residues. Trimming took off 1 base at V and 5 bases at J, with 12 bases between the two ends. The CDR3 region is CASSQVGGGDQPQHF. The CDR3 DNA sequence: TGTGCCAGCAGCCAAGTAGGAGGGGGGGATCAGCCCCAGCATTTT.

The genes are TRBV5-5 and TRBJ1-2; D is uncertain. This CDR3 region has 14 residues. Germline-derived CDR1 and CDR2 are SGHKS and YYEKEE (reference sequence). V lost 4 bases, J lost 4 bases, and 14 bases lay in between. CDR3 protein: CASSTLRHGYGYTF. The DNA for the CDR3 is TGTGCCAGCAGCACTCTCCGACACGGCTATGGCTACACCTTC. The whole variable domain, filled in from reference TRBV5-5 and TRBJ1-2, reads DAGVTQSPTHLIKTRGQQVTLRCSPISGHKSVSWYQQVLGQGPQFIFQYYEKEERGRGNFPDRFSARQFPNYSSELNVNALLLGDSALYLCASSTLRHGYGYTFGSGTRLTVV.

This sequence joins TRBV10-3 and TRBJ2-5, with D possibly matching TRBD1 (6 bases). This CDR3 has 15 residues. Germline values: CDR1 ENHRY, CDR2 SYGVKD. V was clipped by 7 bases and J by 3 bases, with 18 bases between them. The CDR3 spells CAIKAARDTKETQYF. The DNA for the CDR3 is TGTGCCATCAAAGCAGCACGGGACACGAAAGAGACCCAGTACTTC.

This chain uses TRBV19 with TRBJ2-4; 7 bases are shared with TRBD2. This CDR3 contains 16 residues. Per the germline V gene, CDR1 is LNHDA and CDR2 is SQIVND (reference sequence). V was pared by 7 bases and J by 0 bases, with 9 bases of the junction left unmatched. Written as DNA, the CDR3 is TGTGCCAGTAACGGGGGGAAGATGCTAGCCAAAAACATTCAGTACTTC. Its protein product is CASNGGKMLAKNIQYF.

The chain employs TRBV6-2 or TRBV6-3 and TRBJ2-1, with D possibly matching TRBD1 (6 bases). Germline V CDR1 and CDR2: MNHEY, SVGEGT. The CDR3 is 16 amino acids. The ends were cut back, 5 bases at V and 6 bases at J, with 20 bases in the middle. CDR3 region: CASSQSTGLPLNEQFF. The CDR3 nucleotides read TGTGCCAGCAGTCAATCGACAGGCTTACCCCTCAATGAGCAGTTCTTC.

This chain links TRBV4-1 with TRBJ2-5; TRBD1 matches 10 bases. This CDR3 has 15 residues. Per germline, CDR1 MGHRA and CDR2 YSYEKL. V shed 0 bases and J 8 bases; nucleotides not matched to a gene: 6. The CDR3 reads CASSQERDRGFTQYF. The CDR3 DNA is TGCGCCAGCAGCCAAGAACGGGACAGGGGATTTACCCAGTACTTC.

V is TRBV28 and J is TRBJ2-7, with 7 bases identical to TRBD1. Germline assignment: CDR1 MDHEN and CDR2 SYDVKM. Trimming took 7 bases from V and 0 from J; bases not matched to a gene: 9. The CDR3 has 15 amino acids. CDR3 residues: CASTQLTGTSYEQYF. The CDR3 region has the DNA TGTGCCAGCACCCAATTGACAGGGACCTCCTACGAGCAGTACTTC.

The gene calls are TRBV18 and TRBJ1-6, with 8 nucleotides matching TRBD1. This CDR3 is 18 amino acids long. CDR1 KGHSH and CDR2 LQKENI come from the germline V gene. With V trimmed by 4 bases and J by 0 bases, 8 bases remained unmatched. The CDR3 DNA sequence: TGTGCCAGCTCACTATACCAGACAGGGGCCTCCTATAATTCACCCCTCCACTTT. It codes for CASSLYQTGASYNSPLHF.

The chain employs TRBV27 and TRBJ1-1; the D is unclear. V was pared by 2 bases and J by 4 bases, with 11 bases between. The CDR3 loop spans 14 amino acids. Germline V lookup: CDR1 MNHEY, CDR2 SMNVEV (reference sequence). CDR3 sequence reads: CASSLEGSGTEAFF. The CDR3 region has the DNA TGTGCCAGCAGTTTAGAAGGGAGTGGCACTGAAGCTTTCTTT.

The rearrangement joins TRBV7-2 to TRBJ1-5, with TRBD1 identical over 8 bases. This CDR3 region has 15 residues. With 1 base clipped from V and 4 bases from J, the junction kept 3 bases outside the gene matches. Germline V gives CDR1 SGHTA, CDR2 FQGNSA. The CDR3 loop is CASSLDGDRNQPQHF. In nucleotides, the CDR3 is TGTGCCAGCAGCTTAGATGGGGACAGGAATCAGCCCCAGCATTTT.